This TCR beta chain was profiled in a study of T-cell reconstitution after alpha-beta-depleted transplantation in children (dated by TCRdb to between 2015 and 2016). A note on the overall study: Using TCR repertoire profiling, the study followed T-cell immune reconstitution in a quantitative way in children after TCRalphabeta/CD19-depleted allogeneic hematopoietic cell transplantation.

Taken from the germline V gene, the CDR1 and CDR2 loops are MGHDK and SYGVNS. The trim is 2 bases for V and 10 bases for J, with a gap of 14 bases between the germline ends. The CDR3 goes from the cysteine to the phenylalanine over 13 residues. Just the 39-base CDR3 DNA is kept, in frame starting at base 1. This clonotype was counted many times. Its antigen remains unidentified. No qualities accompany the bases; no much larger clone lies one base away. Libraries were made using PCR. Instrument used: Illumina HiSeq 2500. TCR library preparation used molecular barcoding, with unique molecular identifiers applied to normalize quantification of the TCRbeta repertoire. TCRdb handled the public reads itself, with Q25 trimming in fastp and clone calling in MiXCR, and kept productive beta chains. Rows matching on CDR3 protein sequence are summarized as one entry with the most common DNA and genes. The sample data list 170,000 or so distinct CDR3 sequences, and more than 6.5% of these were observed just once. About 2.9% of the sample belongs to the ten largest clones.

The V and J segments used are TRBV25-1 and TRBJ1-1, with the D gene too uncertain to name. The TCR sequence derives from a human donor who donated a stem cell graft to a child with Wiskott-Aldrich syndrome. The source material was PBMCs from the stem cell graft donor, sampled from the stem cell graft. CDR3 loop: CASSEIAGKGAFF. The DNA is TGTGCCAGCAGTGAAATTGCAGGAAAGGGAGCTTTCTTT.